Listed below are T cell receptor beta chains from one sample, sequenced in a study of T cell responses to AZD1222 COVID-19 vaccine. This table comes from immunoSEQ multiplex PCR, and its TCRdb copy is limited to in-frame clones, with some not included. This sample has about 140,000 clones, with roughly 90% found just once. Material: peripheral blood, obtained on day 0 of AZD1222 vaccination. The receptors here all came from an adult in good health. The CDR3 runs from the conserved cysteine through the conserved F or W. Fields, in order: clone size, V gene, D gene, J gene, CDR3 protein, CDR3 DNA. The D gene is left open where the match is weak. Not all rows give a size; the values are once, few, many and, for expanded clones, a class.

clone size: NA; V gene: TRBV11-2; D gene: NA; J gene: TRBJ2-1; CDR3 protein: CASVGSISYNEQFF; CDR3 DNA: TGTGCCAGCGTCGGCAGTATCTCCTACAATGAGCAGTTCTTC
clone size: once; V gene: TRBV24-1; D gene: TRBD1; J gene: TRBJ2-1; CDR3 protein: CATSDMTGANEQFF; CDR3 DNA: TGTGCCACCAGTGATATGACAGGGGCGAATGAGCAGTTCTTC
clone size: NA; V gene: TRBV5-1; D gene: TRBD1; J gene: TRBJ1-2; CDR3 protein: CASSTDRGYGYTF; CDR3 DNA: TGCGCCAGCAGCACTGACAGGGGCTATGGCTACACCTTC
clone size: NA; V gene: TRBV20-1; D gene: NA; J gene: TRBJ1-5; CDR3 protein: CSASGGARGNQPQHF; CDR3 DNA: TGCAGTGCTAGTGGGGGGGCGCGGGGCAATCAGCCCCAGCATTTT
clone size: NA; V gene: TRBV6-5; D gene: NA; J gene: TRBJ2-5; CDR3 protein: CASKAFWAQETQYF; CDR3 DNA: TGTGCCAGCAAGGCTTTCTGGGCACAAGAGACCCAGTACTTC
clone size: NA; V gene: TRBV11-2; D gene: TRBD2; J gene: TRBJ2-5; CDR3 protein: CASSYIRLAGGLQTQYF; CDR3 DNA: TGTGCCAGCAGCTACATTCGACTAGCGGGAGGGCTGCAGACCCAGTACTTC
clone size: NA; V gene: TRBV19; D gene: NA; J gene: TRBJ1-2; CDR3 protein: CASSIDQDARGYTF; CDR3 DNA: TGTGCCAGTAGTATAGATCAGGACGCGAGAGGCTACACCTTC
clone size: NA; V gene: TRBV7-6; D gene: TRBD1; J gene: TRBJ1-2; CDR3 protein: CASSFLRDREIYGYTF; CDR3 DNA: TGTGCCAGCAGCTTCCTACGGGACAGGGAAATCTATGGCTACACCTTC
clone size: NA; V gene: TRBV6-5; D gene: NA; J gene: TRBJ1-2; CDR3 protein: CASSTGQLYGYTF; CDR3 DNA: TGTGCCAGCAGTACCGGGCAGCTCTATGGCTACACCTTC
clone size: NA; V gene: TRBV29-1; D gene: NA; J gene: TRBJ1-1; CDR3 protein: CSVEGGVAEDTEAFF; CDR3 DNA: TGCAGCGTTGAAGGCGGGGTAGCAGAGGACACTGAAGCTTTCTTT
clone size: NA; V gene: TRBV27; D gene: TRBD1; J gene: TRBJ2-5; CDR3 protein: CASSLVQGARLAQYF; CDR3 DNA: TGTGCCAGCAGTTTAGTACAGGGGGCTAGACTGGCCCAGTACTTC
clone size: once; V gene: TRBV5-1; D gene: TRBD2; J gene: TRBJ2-1; CDR3 protein: CASGGGENNEQFF; CDR3 DNA: TGCGCCAGCGGGGGAGGGGAGAACAATGAGCAGTTCTTC
clone size: NA; V gene: TRBV18; D gene: NA; J gene: TRBJ1-4; CDR3 protein: CASPTEKLFF; CDR3 DNA: TGTGCCAGCCCGACTGAAAAACTGTTTTTT
clone size: NA; V gene: TRBV9; D gene: NA; J gene: TRBJ2-1; CDR3 protein: CASSVEGTGQFF; CDR3 DNA: TGTGCCAGCAGCGTAGAGGGTACGGGGCAGTTCTTC
clone size: NA; V gene: TRBV3-1/TRBV3-2; D gene: NA; J gene: TRBJ2-5; CDR3 protein: CASSQGRGKETQYF; CDR3 DNA: TGTGCCAGCAGCCAAGGGAGGGGGAAAGAGACCCAGTACTTC
clone size: NA; V gene: TRBV2; D gene: NA; J gene: TRBJ2-5; CDR3 protein: CASRWQGFEETQYF; CDR3 DNA: TGTGCCAGCAGGTGGCAGGGGTTTGAAGAGACCCAGTACTTC
clone size: NA; V gene: TRBV3-1/TRBV3-2; D gene: NA; J gene: TRBJ2-7; CDR3 protein: CASSQDEVAGQLYEQYF; CDR3 DNA: TGTGCCAGCAGCCAAGATGAAGTGGCGGGACAGCTATACGAGCAGTACTTC
clone size: NA; V gene: TRBV10-3; D gene: NA; J gene: TRBJ2-7; CDR3 protein: CAITNSEGSEQYF; CDR3 DNA: TGTGCCATCACCAACAGCGAGGGTAGCGAGCAGTACTTC
clone size: NA; V gene: TRBV10-1; D gene: NA; J gene: TRBJ1-3; CDR3 protein: CAAGTSGGNTIYF; CDR3 DNA: TGCGCCGCCGGTACGTCCGGAGGAAACACCATATATTTT
clone size: NA; V gene: TRBV6-5; D gene: NA; J gene: TRBJ2-3; CDR3 protein: CASSYGSDTQYF; CDR3 DNA: TGTGCCAGCAGTTACGGTTCGGATACGCAGTATTTT
clone size: NA; V gene: TRBV5-1; D gene: NA; J gene: TRBJ1-2; CDR3 protein: CASSLMGQPPNYGYTF; CDR3 DNA: TGCGCCAGCAGCTTAATGGGGCAGCCCCCGAACTATGGCTACACCTTC
clone size: once; V gene: TRBV5-6; D gene: NA; J gene: TRBJ2-2; CDR3 protein: CASSHPRRAIGELFF; CDR3 DNA: TGTGCCAGCAGCCACCCCCGCCGAGCGATCGGGGAGCTGTTTTTT
clone size: once; V gene: TRBV11-2; D gene: TRBD2; J gene: TRBJ2-3; CDR3 protein: CASQPGGDTQYF; CDR3 DNA: TGTGCCAGCCAACCGGGGGGAGATACGCAGTATTTT
clone size: NA; V gene: TRBV5-1; D gene: NA; J gene: TRBJ1-1; CDR3 protein: CASSLGQANTEAFF; CDR3 DNA: TGCGCCAGCAGCCTGGGACAAGCGAACACTGAAGCTTTCTTT
clone size: NA; V gene: TRBV4-3; D gene: NA; J gene: TRBJ1-4; CDR3 protein: CASSQDGGREKLFF; CDR3 DNA: TGCGCCAGCAGCCAAGATGGGGGGCGCGAAAAACTGTTTTTT
clone size: NA; V gene: TRBV5-1; D gene: TRBD1; J gene: TRBJ2-1; CDR3 protein: CASSLGWTGNFDEQFF; CDR3 DNA: TGCGCCAGCAGCTTGGGCTGGACAGGGAACTTCGATGAGCAGTTCTTC
clone size: once; V gene: TRBV5-6; D gene: NA; J gene: TRBJ1-5; CDR3 protein: CASSLAGGSQPQHF; CDR3 DNA: TGTGCCAGCAGCTTGGCCGGGGGCAGTCAGCCCCAGCATTTT
clone size: NA; V gene: TRBV11-3; D gene: TRBD2; J gene: TRBJ2-3; CDR3 protein: CASSLRSGRAADTQYF; CDR3 DNA: TGTGCCAGCAGCCTTCGTAGCGGGAGGGCCGCAGATACGCAGTATTTT
clone size: once; V gene: TRBV5-1; D gene: TRBD2; J gene: TRBJ2-5; CDR3 protein: CASSLVGTSGRARQETQYF; CDR3 DNA: TGCGCCAGCAGCTTGGTCGGGACTAGCGGGAGGGCCAGGCAAGAGACCCAGTACTTC
clone size: NA; V gene: TRBV9; D gene: NA; J gene: TRBJ1-1; CDR3 protein: CASSVIGRNTEAFF; CDR3 DNA: TGTGCCAGCAGCGTAATAGGAAGGAACACTGAAGCTTTCTTT
clone size: once; V gene: TRBV18; D gene: NA; J gene: TRBJ1-5; CDR3 protein: CASSPSRGGEGNQPQHF; CDR3 DNA: TGTGCCAGCTCACCCTCAAGGGGTGGGGAGGGCAATCAGCCCCAGCATTTT
clone size: NA; V gene: TRBV30; D gene: NA; J gene: TRBJ1-2; CDR3 protein: CAWSREGDYGYTF; CDR3 DNA: TGTGCCTGGTCGAGGGAGGGCGACTATGGCTACACCTTC
clone size: NA; V gene: TRBV5-1; D gene: TRBD2; J gene: TRBJ2-1; CDR3 protein: CASKRTSGRSSYNEQFF; CDR3 DNA: TGCGCCAGCAAAAGGACTAGCGGGAGGAGCTCCTACAATGAGCAGTTCTTC
clone size: NA; V gene: TRBV28; D gene: TRBD1; J gene: TRBJ1-3; CDR3 protein: CASSSQGARGNTIYF; CDR3 DNA: TGTGCCAGCAGTTCCCAGGGGGCGCGTGGAAACACCATATATTTT
clone size: NA; V gene: TRBV10-3; D gene: TRBD1; J gene: TRBJ1-1; CDR3 protein: CAISIGQGNTEAFF; CDR3 DNA: TGTGCCATCAGCATCGGACAGGGGAACACTGAAGCTTTCTTT
clone size: NA; V gene: TRBV3-1/TRBV3-2; D gene: NA; J gene: TRBJ1-1; CDR3 protein: CASSQRLGEAFF; CDR3 DNA: TGTGCCAGCAGCCAGAGGTTGGGTGAAGCTTTCTTT
clone size: once; V gene: TRBV7-9; D gene: NA; J gene: TRBJ2-7; CDR3 protein: CASSLALAEKGQYF; CDR3 DNA: TGTGCCAGCAGCTTAGCCCTCGCAGAGAAAGGGCAGTACTTC
clone size: NA; V gene: TRBV11-3; D gene: NA; J gene: TRBJ1-3; CDR3 protein: CASSLDSPRRVILNTIYF; CDR3 DNA: TGTGCCAGCAGCTTAGATTCCCCCCGCAGGGTCATTCTAAACACCATATATTTT
clone size: NA; V gene: TRBV19; D gene: TRBD1; J gene: TRBJ1-4; CDR3 protein: CASSIRGREEKLFF; CDR3 DNA: TGTGCCAGTAGTATCAGGGGGCGCGAGGAAAAACTGTTTTTT
clone size: NA; V gene: TRBV15; D gene: NA; J gene: TRBJ1-2; CDR3 protein: CATSREADTAERGTF; CDR3 DNA: TGTGCCACCAGCAGAGAAGCAGACACTGCTGAAAGGGGCACCTTC
clone size: NA; V gene: TRBV7-2; D gene: NA; J gene: TRBJ1-1; CDR3 protein: CASSLDPSAVNTEAFF; CDR3 DNA: TGTGCCAGCAGCTTAGATCCTTCAGCGGTGAACACTGAAGCTTTCTTT
clone size: NA; V gene: TRBV28; D gene: TRBD2; J gene: TRBJ2-7; CDR3 protein: CASSLWTSGSYEQYF; CDR3 DNA: TGTGCCAGCAGTTTATGGACTAGCGGGAGCTACGAGCAGTACTTC
clone size: NA; V gene: TRBV4-2; D gene: TRBD1; J gene: TRBJ1-3; CDR3 protein: CASSQDHQGAAGNTIYF; CDR3 DNA: TGTGCCAGCAGCCAAGATCATCAGGGGGCGGCCGGAAACACCATATATTTT
clone size: NA; V gene: TRBV12-5; D gene: NA; J gene: TRBJ2-3; CDR3 protein: CASGFGASAISTDTQYF; CDR3 DNA: TGTGCTAGTGGTTTCGGTGCTAGCGCTATCAGCACAGATACGCAGTATTTT